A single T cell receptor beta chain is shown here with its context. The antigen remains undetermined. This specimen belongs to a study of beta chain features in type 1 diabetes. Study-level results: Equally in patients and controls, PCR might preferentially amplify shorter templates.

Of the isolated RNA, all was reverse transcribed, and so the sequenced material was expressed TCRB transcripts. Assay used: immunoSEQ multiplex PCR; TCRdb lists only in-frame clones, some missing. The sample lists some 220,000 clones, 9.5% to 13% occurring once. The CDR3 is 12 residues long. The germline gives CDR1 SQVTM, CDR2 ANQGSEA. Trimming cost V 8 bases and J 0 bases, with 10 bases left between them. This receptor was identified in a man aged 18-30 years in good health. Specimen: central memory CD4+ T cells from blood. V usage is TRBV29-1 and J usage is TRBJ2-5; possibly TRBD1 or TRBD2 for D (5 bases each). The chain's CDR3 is CSLWDHQETQYF. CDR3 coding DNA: TGCAGCCTATGGGACCACCAAGAGACCCAGTACTTC.